The T cell receptor (beta chain) under discussion was sequenced for a study of blood T cell repertoires in COVID-19. Study as a whole: Samples came from the United States, Italy and Spain, spanning acute and convalescent COVID-19. The analysed material was cDNA or gDNA that came from T cells, B-cell-depleted T cells, or PBMCs.

This clone showed up just once. V lost 3 bases and J lost 8, with 14 bases in between. The CDR3 consists of 14 residues. Germline CDR1 is SGHAT and CDR2 is FQNNGV. In the authors' workflow: Amplifying reference gene primers gave estimates of nucleated cell counts. Profiling relied on immunoSEQ multiplex PCR, and the TCRdb table lists in-frame clones only, not all of them. V and J calls plus clone size are reproduced from that table; the DNA served to infer D and trimming. Of 200,000 to 250,000 clones listed, around three quarters are singletons. The rearrangement uses TRBV11-2 and TRBJ2-1; D is possibly TRBD1 (6 bases). The clonotype comes from a woman in her seventies with acute or convalescent COVID-19. Sequencing was carried out using peripheral blood. The CDR3 DNA follows: TGTGCCAGCAGCTTCTCCAGGGGCGTGTATGAGCAGTTCTTC. Protein product: CASSFSRGVYEQFF.